This T cell receptor (beta chain) was captured in a study of blood T cell repertoires in COVID-19. Study background: Sites across the United States, Italy and Spain contributed samples from acute and convalescent COVID-19.

V dropped 3 bases and J dropped 4 bases, with 6 bases sitting between them. The CDR3 covers 12 residues. Germline CDR1 and CDR2: GTSNPN and SVGIG (reference sequence). Repertoires were generated with immunoSEQ multiplex PCR, while TCRdb's copy carries only in-frame clones and drops some. The repertoire holds more than 120,000 clones, with around 87% as singletons. The source of this sequence is a man aged 50 or older who had recovered from COVID-19. The chain links TRBV30 to TRBJ2-2; no clear D. Sequences were obtained from peripheral blood. Written as DNA, the CDR3 is TGTGCCTGGAGGGAGAGCACCGGGGAGCTGTTTTTT. This codes for CAWRESTGELFF.